The rows below give T cell receptor beta chains drawn from one sample of a study of regulatory T cells in long-lasting Graves disease. TCRdb re-analysed the multiplex PCR reads in MiXCR, keeping a single row per CDR3 protein. The sample lists 350,000 to 450,000 distinct CDR3 sequences, more than 12% occurring once. These data were likewise used in another study, on T cells in Graves' hyperthyroidism and ophthalmopathy.

Sequenced here: peripheral blood mononuclear cells (PBMCs), sampled at new diagnosis, from a patient treated with antithyroid drugs. These receptors all come from a woman in her twenties or thirties with Graves disease. Both conserved end residues are part of each CDR3. A D gene is named only where the DNA matches it firmly. Rows may omit the clone size; those that give it use once, few, many or a size class.

v_gene	abundance	len	d_gene	j_gene	CDR3nt	CDR3aa
TRBV19	few	16	NA	TRBJ1-5	TGTGCCAGTACCCCTTCCCGGTGGAATAGCAATCAGCCCCAGCATTTT	CASTPSRWNSNQPQHF
TRBV5-1	many	16	TRBD1	TRBJ1-1	TGCGCCAGCAGCTTGGGGGGACAGGGTGGGAGGACTGAAGCTTTCTTT	CASSLGGQGGRTEAFF
TRBV5-1	many	13	NA	TRBJ2-3	TGCGCCAGCAGCTTGAGGGTTACAGATACGCAGTATTTT	CASSLRVTDTQYF
TRBV10-3	NA	15	TRBD1	TRBJ2-2	TGTGCCACCAAAACCGGGACAGGGGTCACCGGGGAGCTGTTTTTT	CATKTGTGVTGELFF
TRBV3-1	many	15	NA	TRBJ2-1	TGTGCCAGCAGCCAAGGGTCTCAGGGTATGAATGAGCAGTTCTTC	CASSQGSQGMNEQFF
TRBV7-9	few	13	NA	TRBJ2-2	TGTGCCAGCAGCTTGGCGACAGTCGGGGAGCTGTTTTTT	CASSLATVGELFF
TRBV2	NA	15	NA	TRBJ2-3	TGTGCCAGCAGTGAACCCCCGTGGGCTGGAGATACGCAGTATTTT	CASSEPPWAGDTQYF
TRBV30	many	12	NA	TRBJ2-4	TGTGCCTGGCACAGGGCTCCAAACATTCAGTACTTC	CAWHRAPNIQYF
TRBV20-1	many	15	NA	TRBJ1-1	TGCAGTGCTAGAGACCGACGGGACTATAACACTGAAGCTTTCTTT	CSARDRRDYNTEAFF
TRBV24-1	many	15	NA	TRBJ2-2	TGTGCCACCAGTGATTCTGTTGGTAACACCGGGGAGCTGTTTTTT	CATSDSVGNTGELFF
TRBV7-8	many	19	TRBD2	TRBJ2-5	TGTGCCAGCAGCTTAACTCGTCTCGGCACTAGCGTTCGGTTGGAGACCCAGTACTTC	CASSLTRLGTSVRLETQYF
TRBV7-8	many	16	TRBD1	TRBJ1-5	TGTGCCAGCAGCTCCGAAGAGGGACAGGGGGATCAGCCCCAGCATTTT	CASSSEEGQGDQPQHF
TRBV3-1	many	13	NA	TRBJ2-3	TGTGCCAGCAGCGCCCCCGACACAGATACGCAGTATTTT	CASSAPDTDTQYF
TRBV3-1	many	15	TRBD1	TRBJ1-1	TGTGCCAGCAGCCTGGGACAGGGGGCTCGGACTGAAGCTTTCTTT	CASSLGQGARTEAFF
TRBV30	NA	14	TRBD2	TRBJ2-1	TGTGCCTGGAGTGGGGGGCTAGCGGGAGGGGGGCAGTTCTTC	CAWSGGLAGGGQFF
TRBV9	NA	14	NA	TRBJ1-6	TGTGCCAGTACGCAGGGTCTAGGGGATTCACCCCTCCACTTT	CASTQGLGDSPLHF
TRBV5-1	many	15	NA	TRBJ2-2	TGCGCCAGCAGCTTTGGCGGATCTAACACCGGGGAGCTGTTTTTT	CASSFGGSNTGELFF
TRBV20-1	many	15	TRBD2	TRBJ2-3	TGCAGTGCTACGATTCAGCGGGAGGGCACAGATACGCAGTATTTT	CSATIQREGTDTQYF
TRBV6-1	NA	15	NA	TRBJ2-2	TGTGCCAGCAGCCCCCGGGACGCCAGGCCCGGGGAGCTGTTTTTT	CASSPRDARPGELFF
TRBV5-1	many	14	NA	TRBJ2-2	TGCGCCAGCAGCCGAGCCCAGAACACCGGGGAGCTGTTTTTT	CASSRAQNTGELFF
TRBV10-2	NA	14	NA	TRBJ1-6	TGCGCCAGCAGTGATACGACGGGGGATTCACCCCTCCACTTT	CASSDTTGDSPLHF
TRBV7-2	many	13	NA	TRBJ2-7	TGTGCCAGCAGCCAGACTAACTCCTACGAGCAGTACTTC	CASSQTNSYEQYF
TRBV28	many	16	TRBD2	TRBJ2-7	TGTGCCAGCAGTGGGCCCGCTAGCGGGAGGGCCTACGAGCAGTACTTC	CASSGPASGRAYEQYF
TRBV6-2/TRBV6-3	NA	15	NA	TRBJ1-1	TGTGCCAGCAGTTACTTGGGGGCGACGAACACTGAAGCTTTCTTT	CASSYLGATNTEAFF
TRBV12-3/TRBV12-4	NA	20	TRBD2	TRBJ2-1	TGTGCCAGCAGTTTCGGGTCGGGACTAGCGGGAGTAAGGTCCTACAATGAGCAGTTCTTC	CASSFGSGLAGVRSYNEQFF
TRBV20-1	many	14	NA	TRBJ2-3	TGCAGTGCCGTTGGACGTCAGAGCACAGATACGCAGTATTTT	CSAVGRQSTDTQYF
TRBV10-2	few	16	TRBD2	TRBJ2-7	TGCGCCAGCAGAGCCGCCACTAGCGGCTACTCCTACGAGCAGTACTTC	CASRAATSGYSYEQYF
TRBV19	once	15	NA	TRBJ2-5	TGTGCCAGTAGTATCGTAGTCAGACGACAAGAGACCCAGTACTTC	CASSIVVRRQETQYF
TRBV12-3/TRBV12-4	many	11	NA	TRBJ2-7	TGTGCCAGCACCTTATGGGGGGAGCAGTACTTC	CASTLWGEQYF
TRBV11-3	many	14	NA	TRBJ1-1	TGTGCCAGCAGCCCCCCGGATTATGGCACTGAAGCTTTCTTT	CASSPPDYGTEAFF
TRBV6-5	many	14	NA	TRBJ2-3	TGTGCCAGCAGTTACGGCGGGATAACAGATACGCAGTATTTT	CASSYGGITDTQYF
TRBV9	few	18	TRBD1	TRBJ2-1	TGTGCCAGCAGCGTAGGTGGCAGGGGGAACGTCTACAACAATGAGCAGTTCTTC	CASSVGGRGNVYNNEQFF
TRBV10-3	few	15	NA	TRBJ1-6	TGTGCCACGCGGCTGGGGGGTACCGGTAATTCACCCCTCCACTTT	CATRLGGTGNSPLHF
TRBV6-9	many	15	TRBD1	TRBJ2-1	TGTGCCAGCAGTTCCCTGACAGGGGTGTACAATGAGCAGTTCTTC	CASSSLTGVYNEQFF
TRBV20-1	many	15	NA	TRBJ2-5	TGCAGTGCTCCCAGAACCGGGACGGCTCAAGAGACCCAGTACTTC	CSAPRTGTAQETQYF
TRBV20-1	many	15	NA	TRBJ1-5	TGCAGTGTTCGCGGTACCCTTCTTAGCAATCAGCCCCAGCATTTT	CSVRGTLLSNQPQHF
TRBV27	many	15	NA	TRBJ2-5	TGTGCCAGCAGTTTTCTGAATGCAAGGATTCGGACCCAGTACTTC	CASSFLNARIRTQYF
TRBV27	many	16	TRBD2	TRBJ2-1	TGTGCCAGCAGTTTACTGGGACTAGCGGGAGACAATGAGCAGTTCTTC	CASSLLGLAGDNEQFF
TRBV29-1	NA	14	NA	TRBJ1-2	TGCAGCGTTGAAAGGTCAGAACAGGGTTATGGCTACACCTTC	CSVERSEQGYGYTF
TRBV25-1	NA	17	TRBD2	TRBJ2-2	TGTGCCAGCAGCGGTTTTAGCGGGAGGGGAGGAACCGGGGAGCTGTTTTTT	CASSGFSGRGGTGELFF
TRBV27	few	14	NA	TRBJ1-4	TGTGCCAGCAGTCTCGGAGGGGTGGGGGAAAAACTGTTTTTT	CASSLGGVGEKLFF
TRBV20-1	many	14	TRBD2	TRBJ2-3	TGCAGTGCTAGTGGGAGGGCCGATACAGATACGCAGTATTTT	CSASGRADTDTQYF
TRBV4-2	few	13	NA	TRBJ1-2	TGTGCCAGCAGCAGCCGTTTAAACTATGGCTACACCTTC	CASSSRLNYGYTF
TRBV7-9	many	15	NA	TRBJ2-1	TGTGCCAGCAGGCGATCCGGGACACAGTACAATGAGCAGTTCTTC	CASRRSGTQYNEQFF
TRBV6-1	many	12	NA	TRBJ2-5	TGTGCCAGCAGTCTTCGCTTAGAGACCCAGTACTTC	CASSLRLETQYF
TRBV27	many	14	TRBD2	TRBJ2-2	TGTGCCAGCAGTTGGGGGGGGTCCACCGGGGAGCTGTTTTTT	CASSWGGSTGELFF
TRBV6-1	NA	17	TRBD2	TRBJ2-1	TGTGCCAGCAGCCTAGGGACGGGACTAGCATTTCGCGATGAGCAGTTCTTC	CASSLGTGLAFRDEQFF
TRBV3-1	many	15	NA	TRBJ2-5	TGTGCCAGCAGCCAAGATCCCCCCAAAATCGAGACCCAGTACTTC	CASSQDPPKIETQYF